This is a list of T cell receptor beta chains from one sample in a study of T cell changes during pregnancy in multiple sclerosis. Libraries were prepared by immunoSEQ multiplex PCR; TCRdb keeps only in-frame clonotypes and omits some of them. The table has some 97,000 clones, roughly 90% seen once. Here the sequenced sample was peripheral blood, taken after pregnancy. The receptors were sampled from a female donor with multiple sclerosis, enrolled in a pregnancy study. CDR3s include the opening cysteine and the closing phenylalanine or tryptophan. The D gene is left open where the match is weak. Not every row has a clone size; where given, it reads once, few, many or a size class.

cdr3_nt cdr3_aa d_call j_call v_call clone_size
TGTGCCAGCAGTGAGAACAGGGTTTTGGGCTACACCTTC CASSENRVLGYTF . TRBJ1-2 TRBV6-5 .
TGTGCCAGTAGCCTAGAAAATAATCAGCCCCAGCATTTT CASSLENNQPQHF . TRBJ1-5 TRBV19 .
TGCGCCAGCAGCCAAGCCGTCTTTAATAGCAATCAGCCCCAGCATTTT CASSQAVFNSNQPQHF . TRBJ1-5 TRBV4-1 .
TGTGCCAGCAGCCCCGGACAGGGGGCAACTAACTATGGCTACACCTTC CASSPGQGATNYGYTF TRBD1 TRBJ1-2 TRBV5-6 .
TGTGCCAGCAGCCCCAAAGGGACAGGACTACTGAACACTGAAGCTTTCTTT CASSPKGTGLLNTEAFF TRBD1 TRBJ1-1 TRBV7-6 .
TGTGCCAGTAGTTGGGGCAGAGTGAACACTGAAGCTTTCTTT CASSWGRVNTEAFF . TRBJ1-1 TRBV19 .
TGTGCCAGCAGCGGACAGATGAACACCGGGGAGCTGTTTTTT CASSGQMNTGELFF . TRBJ2-2 TRBV14 .
TGTGCCAGCAGTTACTCGAGAGGGACAGGTCAGCCCCAGCATTTT CASSYSRGTGQPQHF TRBD1 TRBJ1-5 TRBV6-6 .
TGTGCCAGCAGCTTAGGTAGGGGAAGGAACACTGAAGCTTTCTTT CASSLGRGRNTEAFF . TRBJ1-1 TRBV7-3 .
TGTGCCAGCAGCGCCGGACAGGGGAATGAGCAGTTCTTC CASSAGQGNEQFF TRBD1 TRBJ2-1 TRBV7-3 .
TGCAGCGTACAAGACATCACCCCCTCTGGGGCCAACGTCCTGACTTTC CSVQDITPSGANVLTF . TRBJ2-6 TRBV29-1 .
TGTGCCAGCTCACCTACACTAACGGGGGGGTACAATGAGCAGTTCTTC CASSPTLTGGYNEQFF TRBD2 TRBJ2-1 TRBV18 .
TGTGCCAGCAGTGCAGGGGGCGCGAATACGCAGTATTTT CASSAGGANTQYF TRBD1 TRBJ2-3 TRBV2 once
TGTGCCAGCAGTCCGACAGGGGGACGAAAAGCTTTCTTT CASSPTGGRKAFF TRBD1 TRBJ1-1 TRBV7-3 .
TGTGCCAGCAGTTCAGGGGGCAATATGAACGAGCAGTACTTC CASSSGGNMNEQYF TRBD1 TRBJ2-7 TRBV5-4 .
TGTGCCATCAGTGACACTAGCGGGAGGTTAAAGAAAGGTGAGCAGTTCTTC CAISDTSGRLKKGEQFF TRBD2 TRBJ2-1 TRBV10-3 once
TGTGCCAGCAGCCACACCCTACACGGGAACAACTATGGCTACACCTTC CASSHTLHGNNYGYTF . TRBJ1-2 TRBV7-2 .
TGTGCCAGCAGTGGTCGACTAGCGAGAGGGGGGGATACGCAGTATTTT CASSGRLARGGDTQYF TRBD2 TRBJ2-3 TRBV6-1 .
TGTGCCAGCAGCACCGGACAGGGAAACATTCAGTACTTC CASSTGQGNIQYF TRBD1 TRBJ2-4 TRBV7-8 once
TGTGCCAGCAGCTCTCAGGGGGCTTGGGGGAGCGAGCAGTACTTC CASSSQGAWGSEQYF TRBD1 TRBJ2-7 TRBV7-3 .
TGTGCCAGCAGCTTCTCCGGGACAGCGGCTGAAGCTTTCTTT CASSFSGTAAEAFF TRBD1 TRBJ1-1 TRBV7-9 .
TGCGCCAGCAGCCAGACTAGCGGGGCCTCCTACGAGCAGTACTTC CASSQTSGASYEQYF TRBD2 TRBJ2-7 TRBV4-1 .
TGTGCCAGCACCGTGGCAACAGGGACCCATGGCTACACCTTC CASTVATGTHGYTF . TRBJ1-2 TRBV28 .
TGTGCCACCAGCAGAGATTCAGGGCCGAATCAGCCCCAGCATTTT CATSRDSGPNQPQHF . TRBJ1-5 TRBV15 .
TGTGCCAGCAGTCCGAGACTAGCGGGAGGCCAAGAGACCCAGTACTTC CASSPRLAGGQETQYF TRBD2 TRBJ2-5 TRBV6-8 .
TGCGCCAGCAGCCAAGGACAGAAATACGAGCAGTACTTC CASSQGQKYEQYF . TRBJ2-7 TRBV4-3 .
TGTGCCAGCAGCGAGGGGGGACAGATTAATGAAAAACTGTTTTTT CASSEGGQINEKLFF TRBD1 TRBJ1-4 TRBV7-9 .
TGTGCCAGCAGACCACAAGGACAGCGAGAGACCCAGTACTTC CASRPQGQRETQYF . TRBJ2-5 TRBV7-2 .
TGCGCCAGCAGCCAAGCTTCGCGGGGGGGCGTTACCGGGGAGCTGTTTTTT CASSQASRGGVTGELFF TRBD2 TRBJ2-2 TRBV4-3 .
TGTGCCTGGAGTGGCCTAGCGGGGGACTCCACAGATACGCAGTATTTT CAWSGLAGDSTDTQYF TRBD2 TRBJ2-3 TRBV30 .
TGTGCCAGCAGGCAGGGTTCCGAGACCCAGTACTTC CASRQGSETQYF . TRBJ2-5 TRBV2 .
TGTGCCAGCAGTCCGTACAATGAGCAGTTCTTC CASSPYNEQFF . TRBJ2-1 TRBV25-1 .
TGCAGCGTTGAAGGGCAGGAAACCTATGGCTACACCTTC CSVEGQETYGYTF . TRBJ1-2 TRBV29-1 .
TGTGCCAGCAGCGTTATCGGTGCCTCCTACAATGAGCAGTTCTTC CASSVIGASYNEQFF . TRBJ2-1 TRBV9 .
TGTGCCAGCAGCAAGGACAGGGTGGGTCTCGAGCAGTACTTC CASSKDRVGLEQYF TRBD1 TRBJ2-7 TRBV28 .
TGCGCCAGCAGCTTGGGACAGACGGTGGGCTATGGCTACACCTTC CASSLGQTVGYGYTF . TRBJ1-2 TRBV5-1 .
TGCGCCAGCAGCCGCGACCGGGACAGGGAAGAGACCCAGTACTTC CASSRDRDREETQYF TRBD1 TRBJ2-5 TRBV4-3 .
TGTGCCAGCAGCCGGGAGCTATTGAATGAAAAACTGTTTTTT CASSRELLNEKLFF . TRBJ1-4 TRBV6-5 .
TGTGCCAGTAGTACCGGGGGATTTCGTATAAATACGCAGTATTTT CASSTGGFRINTQYF . TRBJ2-3 TRBV19 .
TGTGCCAGCAGTGTCCGGACTAGCGGGAGGAGAGGAGGCTCCTACGAGCAGTACTTC CASSVRTSGRRGGSYEQYF TRBD2 TRBJ2-7 TRBV6-1 few
TGCAGCGTTTGGACAGGGATGAACACTGAAGCTTTCTTT CSVWTGMNTEAFF TRBD1 TRBJ1-1 TRBV29-1 .
TGTGCCAGCAGCATAACCGGGACAGATAGTGAAGCTTTCTTT CASSITGTDSEAFF TRBD1 TRBJ1-1 TRBV5-6 .
TGTGCCAGCAGCCCCTCCGGGACAGGGAACTACAATGAGCAGTTCTTC CASSPSGTGNYNEQFF TRBD1 TRBJ2-1 TRBV11-3 .
TGCGCCAGCAGCCAAGATACGGCGGGACAGGGCCCCTTGTATTTT CASSQDTAGQGPLYF TRBD1 TRBJ2-3 TRBV4-3 .
TGTGCCAGCAGCCCAGGGAACACTGAAGCTTTCTTT CASSPGNTEAFF . TRBJ1-1 TRBV5-4 once
TGTGCCAGCAGCCTTCACGGGATCTACGAGCAGTACTTC CASSLHGIYEQYF . TRBJ2-7 TRBV14 .
TGTGCCAGCAGCGTAGGACTCGGCGGGGACTATGGCTACACCTTC CASSVGLGGDYGYTF . TRBJ1-2 TRBV9 .
TGCGCCAGCAGCATGTACAGGGGTTCGGGCGAGCAGTACTTC CASSMYRGSGEQYF TRBD1 TRBJ2-7 TRBV5-1 .
TGTGCCAGCAGCCCGTCAGGGATCACCGGGGAGCTGTTTTTT CASSPSGITGELFF . TRBJ2-2 TRBV7-2 .
TGTGCCACCCGGGGACGGGGGTCCTACGAGCAGTACTTC CATRGRGSYEQYF . TRBJ2-7 TRBV18 .
TGTGCCAGCCGTACCGCACTAGCGGGCGAGTCCTACAATGAGCAGTTCTTC CASRTALAGESYNEQFF TRBD2 TRBJ2-1 TRBV2 once
TGTGCCAGCACCCCGGACAGGGAGGGCTACACCTTC CASTPDREGYTF TRBD1 TRBJ1-2 TRBV2 few
TGTGCCAGCAGCTTGGAGGGGGTCCGTAAAAACATTCAGTACTTC CASSLEGVRKNIQYF . TRBJ2-4 TRBV5-6 .